This T cell receptor (beta chain) emerged from a study of T-cell memory formation after mild COVID-19. Study as a whole: TCR clusters mostly belonged to single donors. Study results and caveats: Contracting clones localized mainly to CM and EM when CD4+ and mainly to EMRA when CD8+. Clonal second-wave expansions that peaked on day 37 had unconfirmed SARS-CoV-2 specificity. Memory from before infection featured some responding clones, which suggests cross-reactive memory joined.

TCRdb called the 5' RACE reads again in MiXCR, with one record for every CDR3 protein. The table includes approximately 450,000 distinct CDR3 sequences, around a sixth detected once. In this sample, this clonotype turned up many times. The antigen remains unidentified. Per the germline V gene, CDR1 is DFQATT and CDR2 is SNEGSKA (reference sequence). Trimming shortened V by 3 bases and J by 2 bases, and 28 bases separated the two germline ends. The CDR3 totals 19 residues. Sequences were obtained from PBMCs or a T cell subset sorted from them (not recorded which). The receptor was derived from an adult woman who had mild COVID-19 (a few samples of this study predate the infection). Cell type and time point are not known. The chain combines TRBV20-1 with TRBJ1-2, with D tentatively TRBD1 (6 bases). In nucleotides, the CDR3 is TGCAGTGCTAGTCCAGCGACAACCCGACAACACAGGGACAACTATGGCTACACCTTC. Translating gives CSASPATTRQHRDNYGYTF.